This TCR beta chain originates from a study of T cell repertoires in cytomegalovirus infection. As for the study in general: It was the public TCR beta signatures that indicated both CMV infection and matching HLA type.

This clonotype was seen more than once but under ten times. What it binds is not known. CDR3 size: 15 residues. The V and J ends lost 3 bases and 6 bases, in that order; junction bases with no gene match: 7. Germline V gene lookup returns CDR1 SEHNR and CDR2 FQNEAQ (reference sequence). TCRdb re-analysed the reads in MiXCR, keeping a single row per CDR3 protein. Among about half a million distinct CDR3 sequences listed, about 33% were seen once. Broader study findings: CMV-specific TCR beta clonotypes restricted by HLA-C dominated the ex vivo response.

The chain is built from TRBV7-9 and TRBJ1-2, with 10 bases matching TRBD1. The TCR comes from a human donor in good health (CMV status not recorded). Some clones in this sample may be carry-over from other donors' samples. The sample here was cultured PBMCs, taken from culture after CMV antigen stimulation. This chain's CDR3 is CASSFGDRGGDGYTF. The CDR3 DNA reads as TGTGCCAGCAGCTTCGGGGACAGGGGTGGGGATGGCTACACCTTC.